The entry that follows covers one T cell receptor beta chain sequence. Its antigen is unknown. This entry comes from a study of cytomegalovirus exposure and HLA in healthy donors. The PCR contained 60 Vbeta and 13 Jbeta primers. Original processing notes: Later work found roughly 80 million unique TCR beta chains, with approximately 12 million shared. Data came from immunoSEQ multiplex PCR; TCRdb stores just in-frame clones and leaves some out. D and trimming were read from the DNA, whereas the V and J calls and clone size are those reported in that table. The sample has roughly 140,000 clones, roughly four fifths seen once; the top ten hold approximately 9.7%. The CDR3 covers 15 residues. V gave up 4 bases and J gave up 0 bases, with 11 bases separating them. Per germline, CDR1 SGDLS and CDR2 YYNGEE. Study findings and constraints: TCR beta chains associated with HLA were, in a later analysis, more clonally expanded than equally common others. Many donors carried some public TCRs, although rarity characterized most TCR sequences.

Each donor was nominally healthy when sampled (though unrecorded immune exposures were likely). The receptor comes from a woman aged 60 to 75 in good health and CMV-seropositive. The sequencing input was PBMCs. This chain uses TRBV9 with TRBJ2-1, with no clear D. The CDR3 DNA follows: TGTGCCAGCAGCTTCGAGTTTAGCTCCTACAATGAGCAGTTCTTC. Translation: CASSFEFSSYNEQFF.